The clone carrying this T cell receptor beta chain turned up a few times. These data belong to a study of identical twins. TCRdb re-called the 5' RACE reads through MiXCR, storing one row per CDR3 protein. The sample consists of nearly 900,000 distinct CDR3 sequences, about 12% of them appearing once. This CDR3 spans 16 amino acids. From germline, CDR1 is SGHVS and CDR2 FNYEAQ. Trimming pared 2 bases from V and 0 bases from J, leaving 14 bases between. The same data also went into a second study, on yellow fever vaccine responses in identical twins.

The sequenced sample consisted of PBMCs. The sequence derives from a woman aged 18-29 years in good health. J is TRBJ2-7 and V is TRBV7-6, with D possibly matching TRBD2 (7 bases). CDR3 bases: TGTGCCAGCAGCTTAAAAGGGGGAGGGAGCTCCTACGAGCAGTACTTC. This gives the protein CASSLKGGGSSYEQYF.